A selection of T cell receptor beta chains follows, all from one sample in a study of blood T cell repertoires in COVID-19. Clones were sequenced by immunoSEQ multiplex PCR, and TCRdb holds only the in-frame ones, with some missing. The table records roughly 210,000 clones, about 87% of them present only once. The sample consisted of peripheral blood. The receptors derive from a man between 65 and 79 years old with acute or convalescent COVID-19. The CDR3 runs from the conserved cysteine through the conserved F or W. Fields, in order: J gene, clone size, D gene, V gene, CDR3 protein, CDR3 DNA. A D gene is named only where the DNA matches it firmly. The listing skips clone size in some rows; elsewhere it reads once, few, many or a size class.

>TRBJ1-2|NA|NA|TRBV3-1/TRBV3-2
CASSQVQQGGYTF
TGTGCCAGCAGCCAAGTTCAACAGGGTGGCTACACCTTC
>TRBJ2-1|NA|NA|TRBV15
CATSRDWQGREQFF
TGTGCCACCAGCAGAGATTGGCAGGGCAGAGAGCAGTTCTTC
>TRBJ1-1|NA|NA|TRBV4-2
CASSQDRGNTEAFF
TGTGCCAGCAGCCAAGACAGGGGCAACACTGAAGCTTTCTTT
>TRBJ2-3|NA|NA|TRBV7-6
CASSLDSDTQYF
TGTGCCAGCAGCTTAGACTCAGATACGCAGTATTTT
>TRBJ2-4|NA|TRBD1|TRBV3-1/TRBV3-2
CASSPVGTGSGVQYF
TGTGCCAGCAGCCCCGTGGGGACAGGGTCGGGTGTTCAGTACTTC
>TRBJ2-1|many|TRBD2|TRBV5-3
CARSLSLAGELNEQFF
TGTGCCAGAAGCTTGTCACTAGCGGGAGAACTTAATGAGCAGTTCTTC
>TRBJ1-1|NA|TRBD1|TRBV9
CASSFGQGNTEAFF
TGTGCCAGCAGCTTTGGACAGGGGAACACTGAAGCTTTCTTT
>TRBJ2-3|NA|TRBD2|TRBV27
CASSLARASGRYTQYF
TGTGCCAGCAGCCTCGCGCGGGCTAGCGGGAGGTATACGCAGTATTTT
>TRBJ1-2|NA|TRBD1|TRBV10-3
CAISRTGGNYGYTF
TGTGCCATCTCCCGGACAGGGGGAAACTATGGCTACACCTTC
>TRBJ2-4|NA|NA|TRBV10-3
CAISESTPNIQYF
TGTGCCATCAGTGAGTCGACTCCAAACATTCAGTACTTC
>TRBJ2-1|NA|TRBD2|TRBV7-3
CASSLTSGGYNEQFF
TGTGCCAGCAGCCTCACTAGCGGGGGATACAATGAGCAGTTCTTC
>TRBJ1-2|NA|TRBD1|TRBV6-5
CASKTGLRDYGYTF
TGTGCCAGCAAGACAGGGTTGAGGGACTATGGCTACACCTTC
>TRBJ2-7|few|TRBD1|TRBV19
CASNSGQEHREQYF
TGTGCCAGTAACTCGGGACAGGAACATAGGGAGCAGTACTTC
>TRBJ2-2|NA|TRBD1|TRBV5-8
CASSYGTGGTGELFF
TGTGCCAGCAGCTACGGGACAGGGGGCACCGGGGAGCTGTTTTTT
>TRBJ2-2|NA|TRBD2|TRBV3-1/TRBV3-2
CASNLGAGRAGELFF
TGTGCCAGCAACCTCGGAGCGGGGCGGGCCGGGGAGCTGTTTTTT
>TRBJ2-4|NA|TRBD1|TRBV28
CASSSGQGYIQYF
TGTGCCAGCAGTTCCGGACAGGGGTACATTCAGTACTTC
>TRBJ2-5|NA|NA|TRBV28
CASSRSGQETQYF
TGTGCCAGCAGCAGGAGCGGGCAAGAGACCCAGTACTTC
>TRBJ1-2|NA|NA|TRBV21-1
CASSPPLGDLVGYTF
TGTGCCAGCAGCCCACCCCTGGGAGATCTGGTGGGCTACACCTTC
>TRBJ1-1|NA|NA|TRBV5-1
CASSFRGENTEAFF
TGCGCCAGCAGCTTCAGGGGAGAGAACACTGAAGCTTTCTTT
>TRBJ2-1|once|NA|TRBV7-2
CASSLVGGTYNEQFF
TGTGCCAGCAGCTTAGTCGGGGGAACCTACAATGAGCAGTTCTTC
>TRBJ1-2|few|NA|TRBV19
CASSIDREGIDGYTF
TGTGCCAGTAGTATAGATCGGGAGGGAATTGATGGCTACACCTTC
>TRBJ2-3|NA|TRBD2|TRBV10-1
CASSESASGSIPDTQYF
TGCGCCAGCAGTGAGTCCGCTAGCGGGAGTATACCAGATACGCAGTATTTT
>TRBJ2-7|NA|TRBD2|TRBV9
CASSGGTSFHEQYF
TGTGCCAGCAGCGGCGGGACTAGCTTCCACGAGCAGTACTTC
>TRBJ2-3|NA|TRBD1|TRBV6-5
CASRTLDRASQYF
TGTGCCAGCAGGACACTGGACAGGGCTTCGCAGTATTTT
>TRBJ2-1|NA|NA|TRBV10-3
CAIGEQGVSEQFF
TGTGCCATTGGGGAACAGGGTGTTAGTGAGCAGTTCTTC
>TRBJ2-1|few|TRBD2|TRBV7-2
CASSFRHLAGGTNEQFF
TGTGCCAGCAGCTTTCGTCACTTAGCGGGAGGGACTAATGAGCAGTTCTTC
>TRBJ2-7|NA|TRBD2|TRBV5-1
CASSRRTSEGEQYF
TGCGCCAGCAGCCGCCGGACTAGCGAGGGCGAGCAGTACTTC
>TRBJ2-3|NA|NA|TRBV7-3
CASSSDGATTDTQYF
TGTGCCAGCAGCTCTGATGGGGCTACAACAGATACGCAGTATTTT
>TRBJ2-7|few|NA|TRBV27
CASSSGSYEQYF
TGTGCCAGTAGTAGCGGTTCCTACGAGCAGTACTTC
>TRBJ2-3|NA|NA|TRBV30
CAWRLSGSDTQYF
TGTGCCTGGCGATTATCAGGGTCAGATACGCAGTATTTT
>TRBJ2-2|NA|NA|TRBV1
CTSSSRWLAGGQNTGELFF
TGCACCAGCAGTAGCCGTTGGCTAGCGGGAGGCCAGAACACCGGGGAGCTGTTTTTT
>TRBJ1-1|NA|NA|TRBV6-4
CASRREEGANTEAFF
TGTGCCAGCAGGAGGGAGGAAGGAGCCAACACTGAAGCTTTCTTT
>TRBJ1-3|NA|TRBD1|TRBV10-3
CAVGQNSGNTIYF
TGTGCCGTGGGACAGAACTCTGGAAACACCATATATTTT
>TRBJ2-1|NA|TRBD1|TRBV27
CASSLGDRPYNEQFF
TGTGCCAGCAGTTTAGGGGACAGGCCCTACAATGAGCAGTTCTTC
>TRBJ2-7|NA|TRBD2|TRBV27
CASSLFDRGDEQYF
TGTGCCAGCAGTTTATTTGATCGGGGGGACGAGCAGTACTTC
>TRBJ2-1|NA|TRBD2|TRBV5-1
CASSLASGRSSNEQFF
TGCGCCAGCAGCTTGGCTAGCGGGAGAAGTAGCAATGAGCAGTTCTTC
>TRBJ1-1|NA|NA|TRBV5-3
CARNAHTLEAFF
TGTGCCAGAAACGCCCACACCCTTGAAGCTTTCTTT
>TRBJ1-1|NA|TRBD1|TRBV16
CASSWDRGRVNTEAFF
TGTGCCAGCAGCTGGGACAGGGGTCGGGTGAACACTGAAGCTTTCTTT